The sequence of this T cell receptor beta chain was determined in a study of cytomegalovirus exposure and HLA in healthy donors. Amplification used 60 Vbeta primers and 13 Jbeta primers. Method: immunoSEQ multiplex PCR; TCRdb's copy keeps in-frame clones and lacks some. The sample table includes under 150,000 clones. Germline V lookup: CDR1 SEHNR, CDR2 FQNEAQ (reference sequence). V shed 5 bases and J shed 6 bases, with 17 bases lying between them. The CDR3 extends over 15 amino acids. Sequencing was done on a sample of PBMCs. This sequence joins TRBV7-9 and TRBJ2-1; perhaps TRBD2 as D (6 bases). The clonotype originates from a woman aged 40 to 55 in good health and CMV-seronegative. The DNA of the CDR3 is TGTGCCAGCAGCCCCGGGCGGGGAGGAGGCAATGAGCAGTTCTTC. Translating gives CASSPGRGGGNEQFF.